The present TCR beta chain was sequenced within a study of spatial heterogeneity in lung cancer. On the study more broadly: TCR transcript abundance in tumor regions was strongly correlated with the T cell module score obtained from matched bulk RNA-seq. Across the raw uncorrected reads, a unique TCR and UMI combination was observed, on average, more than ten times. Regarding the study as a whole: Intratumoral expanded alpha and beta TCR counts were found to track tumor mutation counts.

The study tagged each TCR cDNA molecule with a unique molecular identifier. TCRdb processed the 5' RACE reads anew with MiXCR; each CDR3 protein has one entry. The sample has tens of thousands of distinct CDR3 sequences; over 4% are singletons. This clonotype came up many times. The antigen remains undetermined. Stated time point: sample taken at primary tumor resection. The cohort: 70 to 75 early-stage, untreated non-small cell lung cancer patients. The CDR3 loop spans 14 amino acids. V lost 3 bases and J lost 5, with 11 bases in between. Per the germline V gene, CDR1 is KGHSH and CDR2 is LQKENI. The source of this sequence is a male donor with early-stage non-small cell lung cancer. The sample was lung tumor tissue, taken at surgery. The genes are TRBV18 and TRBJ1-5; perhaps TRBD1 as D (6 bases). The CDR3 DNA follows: TGTGCCAGCTCACCGGGGGGGCGCGATCAGCCCCAGCATTTT. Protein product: CASSPGGRDQPQHF.